These T cell receptor beta chains were read from a single sample in a study of OX40 agonist ivuxolimab in advanced cancers. Profiling relied on immunoSEQ multiplex PCR, and the TCRdb table lists in-frame clones only, not all of them. The sample holds over 75,000 clones, 85% to 95% seen once. Specimen: CD4+ or CD8+ T cells sorted from blood, collected in a trial of the OX40 agonist ivuxolimab. These receptors all stem from an adult with an advanced solid tumor such as melanoma, head and neck, liver or kidney cancer. CDR3s include the opening cysteine and the closing phenylalanine or tryptophan. The D gene is left open where the match is weak. Rows may omit the clone size; those that give it use once, few, many or a size class.

clone_size d_call j_call v_call cdr3_aa cdr3_nt
. . TRBJ1-4 TRBV6-6 CASTLSRFTTTEKLFF TGTGCCAGCACCTTATCTAGATTTACAACTACTGAAAAACTGTTTTTT
. . TRBJ2-5 TRBV6-5 CASSYSEEDQETQYF TGTGCCAGCAGTTACTCGGAAGAGGATCAAGAGACCCAGTACTTC
. . TRBJ2-7 TRBV4-1 CASSQEGTSAGYEQYF TGCGCCAGCAGCCAAGAGGGGACCTCGGCGGGCTACGAGCAGTACTTC
. . TRBJ1-1 TRBV27 CASSPYGQSERWTEAFF TGTGCCAGCAGTCCCTACGGACAGTCCGAGCGGTGGACTGAAGCTTTCTTT
few . TRBJ1-6 TRBV19 CASSMDGPSPLHF TGTGCCAGTAGTATGGACGGTCCCTCACCCCTCCACTTT
. . TRBJ2-2 TRBV7-2 CASVQGKSLTGELFF TGTGCCAGCGTACAGGGTAAAAGTTTAACCGGGGAGCTGTTTTTT
. . TRBJ2-7 TRBV18 CASSPDRWNYEQYF TGTGCCAGCTCACCAGACAGGTGGAACTACGAGCAGTACTTC
. . TRBJ1-1 TRBV19 CASSPGLNTEAFF TGTGCCAGTAGTCCCGGGTTGAACACTGAAGCTTTCTTT
. . TRBJ2-1 TRBV29-1 CSVELTSTSYNEQFF TGCAGCGTTGAATTGACCTCAACTAGCTACAATGAGCAGTTCTTC
. . TRBJ1-1 TRBV7-2 CASSFDGTEAFF TGTGCCAGCAGCTTTGACGGGACTGAAGCTTTCTTT
. . TRBJ1-2 TRBV5-5 CASSLPPPNYGYTF TGTGCCAGCAGCTTACCTCCACCTAACTATGGCTACACCTTC
. . TRBJ2-7 TRBV13 CASSFGTTVYEQYF TGTGCCAGCAGCTTTGGGACGACAGTCTACGAGCAGTACTTC
. . TRBJ2-1 TRBV5-1 CASSFGASSYNEQFF TGCGCCAGCAGCTTTGGGGCTAGCTCCTACAATGAGCAGTTCTTC
. . TRBJ1-5 TRBV6-5 CARSPGREDQPQHF TGTGCCAGGTCCCCAGGGAGGGAGGATCAGCCCCAGCATTTT
once . TRBJ2-2 TRBV19 CASSAGVVSGELFF TGTGCCAGTAGTGCAGGGGTGGTTTCGGGGGAGCTGTTTTTT
. . TRBJ2-1 TRBV21-1 CASSKGANVGRNEQFF TGTGCCAGCAGCAAAGGCGCCAACGTTGGGAGGAATGAGCAGTTCTTC
. TRBD2 TRBJ2-7 TRBV19 CASSIASTLAGGGAYEQYF TGTGCCAGTAGTATCGCATCCACCTTAGCGGGAGGTGGGGCCTACGAGCAGTACTTC
. TRBD1 TRBJ2-7 TRBV27 CASSKGQGAHAEQYF TGTGCCAGCAGTAAGGGACAGGGGGCGCATGCCGAGCAGTACTTC
. . TRBJ1-5 TRBV19 CASSPGAFNQPQHF TGTGCCAGTAGTCCGGGGGCTTTTAATCAGCCCCAGCATTTT
. TRBD1 TRBJ2-7 TRBV7-8 CASSLARGQGLHEQYF TGTGCCAGCAGCTTAGCCCGCGGACAGGGATTACACGAGCAGTACTTC
once . TRBJ2-3 TRBV10-2 CASSESLADTDTQYF TGCGCCAGCAGTGAGTCTTTAGCGGATACAGATACGCAGTATTTT
. . TRBJ1-2 TRBV27 CASSLFPGRNYGYTF TGTGCCAGCAGTTTATTTCCAGGAAGGAACTATGGCTACACCTTC
. . TRBJ2-5 TRBV5-5 CASSLSGAEETQYF TGTGCCAGCAGCTTGAGTGGGGCGGAAGAGACCCAGTACTTC
. . TRBJ1-1 TRBV5-1 CASSLSRAEAFF TGCGCCAGCAGCTTGTCCCGGGCTGAAGCTTTCTTT
. . TRBJ1-1 TRBV7-6 CASSSPGGRDTEAFF TGTGCCAGCAGCTCTCCGGGGGGAAGGGACACTGAAGCTTTCTTT
. . TRBJ1-2 TRBV30 CAWKLEGNYGYTF TGTGCCTGGAAGTTAGAGGGTAACTATGGCTACACCTTC
. . TRBJ1-1 TRBV19 CASSLTMNTEAFF TGTGCCAGTAGTCTGACAATGAACACTGAAGCTTTCTTT
. TRBD2 TRBJ2-3 TRBV9 CASSPGLAATEDTQYF TGTGCCAGCAGCCCCGGACTAGCGGCGACGGAGGATACGCAGTATTTT
. . TRBJ2-1 TRBV6-5 CASSLGTLNEQFF TGTGCCAGCAGTCTCGGGACTCTCAATGAGCAGTTCTTC
. TRBD2 TRBJ2-7 TRBV19 CASSIGLAGRYEQYF TGTGCCAGTAGTATTGGACTAGCGGGAAGATACGAGCAGTACTTC
few . TRBJ1-5 TRBV10-2 CASSEWGYSNQPQHF TGCGCCAGCAGTGAGTGGGGATATAGCAATCAGCCCCAGCATTTT
. . TRBJ1-2 TRBV7-9 CASSSGTYGYTF TGTGCCAGCAGCTCCGGGACCTATGGCTACACCTTC